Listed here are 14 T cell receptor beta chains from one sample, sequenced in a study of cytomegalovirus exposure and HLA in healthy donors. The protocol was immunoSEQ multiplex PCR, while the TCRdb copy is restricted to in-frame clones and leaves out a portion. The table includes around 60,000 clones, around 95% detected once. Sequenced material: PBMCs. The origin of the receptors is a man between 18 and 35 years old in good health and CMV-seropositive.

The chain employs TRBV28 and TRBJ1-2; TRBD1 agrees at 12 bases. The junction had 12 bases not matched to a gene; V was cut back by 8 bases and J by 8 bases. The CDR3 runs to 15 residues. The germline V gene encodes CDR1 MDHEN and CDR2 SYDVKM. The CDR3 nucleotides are TGTGCCAGCGGGACCCCGGGACAGGGGGCGGAGGGCTACACCTTC. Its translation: CASGTPGQGAEGYTF.

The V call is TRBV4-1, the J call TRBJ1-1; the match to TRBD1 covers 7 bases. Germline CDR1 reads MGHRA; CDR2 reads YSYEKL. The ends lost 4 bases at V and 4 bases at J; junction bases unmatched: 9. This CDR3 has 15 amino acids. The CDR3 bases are TGCGCCAGCAGCCCCGAAACCGGGACAGCCACTGAAGCTTTCTTT. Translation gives CASSPETGTATEAFF.

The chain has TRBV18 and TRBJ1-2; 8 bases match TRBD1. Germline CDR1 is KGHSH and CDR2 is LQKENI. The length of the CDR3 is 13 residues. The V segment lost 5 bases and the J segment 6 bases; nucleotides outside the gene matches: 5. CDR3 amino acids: CASSMDREDGYTF. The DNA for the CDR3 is TGTGCCAGCTCAATGGACAGGGAGGATGGCTACACCTTC.

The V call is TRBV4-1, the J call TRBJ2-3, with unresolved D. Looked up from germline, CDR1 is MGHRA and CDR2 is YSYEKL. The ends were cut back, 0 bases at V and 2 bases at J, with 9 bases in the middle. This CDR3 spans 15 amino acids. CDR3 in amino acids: CASSQDQDFTDTQYF. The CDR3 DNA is TGCGCCAGCAGCCAAGATCAAGACTTCACAGATACGCAGTATTTT.

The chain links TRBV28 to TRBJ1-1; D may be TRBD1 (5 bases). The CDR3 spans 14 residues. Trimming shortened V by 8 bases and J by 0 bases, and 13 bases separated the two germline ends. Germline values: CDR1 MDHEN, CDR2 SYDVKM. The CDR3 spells CASLAYRLNTEAFF. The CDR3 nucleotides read TGTGCCAGCCTTGCTTACAGGTTGAACACTGAAGCTTTCTTT. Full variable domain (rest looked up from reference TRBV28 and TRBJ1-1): DVKVTQSSRYLVKRTGEKVFLECVQDMDHENMFWYRQDPGLGLRLIYFSYDVKMKEKGDIPEGYSVSREKKERFSLILESASTNQTSMYLCASLAYRLNTEAFFGQGTRLTVV.

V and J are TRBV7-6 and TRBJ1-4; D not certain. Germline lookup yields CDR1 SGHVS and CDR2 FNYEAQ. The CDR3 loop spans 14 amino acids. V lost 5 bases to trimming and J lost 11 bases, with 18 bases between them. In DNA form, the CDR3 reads TGTGCCAGCAGCAATAGCGTAGAGCGCGGGAAACTGTTTTTT. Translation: CASSNSVERGKLFF.

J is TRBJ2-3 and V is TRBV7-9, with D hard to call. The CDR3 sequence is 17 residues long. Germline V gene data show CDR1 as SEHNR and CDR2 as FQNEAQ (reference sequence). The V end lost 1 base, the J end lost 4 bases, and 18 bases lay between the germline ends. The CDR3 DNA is TGTGCCAGCAGCTTAGAACTGGCCAGCGCCGACCCAGATACGCAGTATTTT. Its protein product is CASSLELASADPDTQYF.

The CDR3 coding sequence is TGTGCCAGCAGCGTAGATGGACTTCTCAATGAGCAGTTCTTC. It translates to CASSVDGLLNEQFF. The rearrangement joins TRBV9 to TRBJ2-1, with D tentatively TRBD2 (5 bases). Deletions cut 0 bases from V and 6 bases from J, with 10 bases between. The CDR3 extends over 14 amino acids. Germline lookup yields CDR1 SGDLS and CDR2 YYNGEE.

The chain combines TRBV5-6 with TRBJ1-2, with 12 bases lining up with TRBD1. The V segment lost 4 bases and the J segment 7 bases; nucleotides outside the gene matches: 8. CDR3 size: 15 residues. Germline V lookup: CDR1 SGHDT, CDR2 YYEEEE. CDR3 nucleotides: TGTGCCAGCAGCAGCCGGGACAGGGGGCTTTTTGGCTACACCTTC. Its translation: CASSSRDRGLFGYTF.

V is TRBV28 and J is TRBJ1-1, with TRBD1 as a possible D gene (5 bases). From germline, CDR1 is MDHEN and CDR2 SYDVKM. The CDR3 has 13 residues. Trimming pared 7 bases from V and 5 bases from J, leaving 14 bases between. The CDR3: CASTFKGWTEAFF. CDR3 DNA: TGTGCCAGCACTTTTAAGGGGTGGACTGAAGCTTTCTTT.

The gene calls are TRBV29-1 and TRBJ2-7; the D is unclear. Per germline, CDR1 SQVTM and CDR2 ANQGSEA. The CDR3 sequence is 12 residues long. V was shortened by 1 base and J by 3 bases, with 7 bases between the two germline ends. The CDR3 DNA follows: TGCAGCGTTGAAGGAACAGACTACGAGCAGTACTTC. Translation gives CSVEGTDYEQYF.

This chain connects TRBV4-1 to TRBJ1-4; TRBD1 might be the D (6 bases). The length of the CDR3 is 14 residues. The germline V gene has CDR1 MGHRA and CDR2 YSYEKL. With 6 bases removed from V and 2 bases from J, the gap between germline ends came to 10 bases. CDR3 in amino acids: CASRGGQTNEKLFF. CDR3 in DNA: TGCGCCAGCAGGGGGGGGCAGACTAATGAAAAACTGTTTTTT.

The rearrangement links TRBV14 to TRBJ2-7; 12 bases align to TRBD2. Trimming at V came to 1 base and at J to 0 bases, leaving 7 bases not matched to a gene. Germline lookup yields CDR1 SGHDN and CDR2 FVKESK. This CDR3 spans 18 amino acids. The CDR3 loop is CASSQAGLAGLSSYEQYF. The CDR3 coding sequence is TGTGCCAGCAGCCAAGCGGGACTAGCGGGCTTAAGCTCCTACGAGCAGTACTTC.

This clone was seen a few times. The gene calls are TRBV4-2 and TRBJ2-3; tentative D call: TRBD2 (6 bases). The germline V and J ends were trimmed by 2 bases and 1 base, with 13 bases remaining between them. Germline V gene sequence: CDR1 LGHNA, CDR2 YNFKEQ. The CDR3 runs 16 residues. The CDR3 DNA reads TGTGCCAGCAGCCAAAGTCTAGGCGGGGGCACAGATACGCAGTATTTT. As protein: CASSQSLGGGTDTQYF.